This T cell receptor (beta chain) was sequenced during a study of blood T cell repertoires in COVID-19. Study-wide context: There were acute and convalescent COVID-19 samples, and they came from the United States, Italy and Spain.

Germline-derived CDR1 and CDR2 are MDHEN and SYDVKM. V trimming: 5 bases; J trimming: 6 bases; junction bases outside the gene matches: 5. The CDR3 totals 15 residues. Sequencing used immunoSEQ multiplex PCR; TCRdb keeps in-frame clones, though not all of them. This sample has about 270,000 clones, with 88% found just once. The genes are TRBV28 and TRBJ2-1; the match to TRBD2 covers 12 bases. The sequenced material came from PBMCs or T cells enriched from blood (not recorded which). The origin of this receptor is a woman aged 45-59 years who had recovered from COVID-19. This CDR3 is CASSPRLAGANEQFF. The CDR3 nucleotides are TGTGCCAGCAGTCCAAGACTAGCGGGGGCCAATGAGCAGTTCTTC.